Included here is one TCR beta chain sequence, with context. Its antigen target is currently unknown. No clone much larger than this one lies a single base away; base qualities are absent. This entry comes from a study of blood T cell repertoires in COVID-19 (dated by TCRdb to the early 2020s). With respect to the entire study: Collaborator samples came from the United States, Italy and Spain and covered acute and convalescent phases of COVID-19. The repertoires were released in a freely available public database meant as a resource for research on the immune response to SARS-CoV-2. Samples were obtained from the ongoing ImmuneRACE study (first 160 participants) and from about 1,300 subjects provided by 6 global collaborators. The prospective study material was composed of cDNA or gDNA derived from T cells, B-cell-depleted T cells, or PBMCs. A de-identified subject ID, COVID-19 status, age in years and sex were almost always included in the sample metadata. The dataset comprised deeply sampled blood TCRbeta repertoires from subjects exposed to, actively infected with, or recovered from COVID-19. HLA class I and class II types, where available, came from metadata supplied by the sample provider rather than from assay-based typing.

One collaborating source in Seattle enrolled patients while the patients were actively infected and followed the patients over time throughout the course of disease. Each collaborating institution followed its own protocols to collect whole blood in K2EDTA tubes. For TCRbeta analysis, collaborator samples were shipped as frozen whole blood, as isolated PBMCs, or as DNA extracted from either sample type. V is reduced by 7 bases and J by 4 bases, leaving a spacing of 16 bases between them. From the cysteine up to the phenylalanine, the CDR3 has a length of 14 residues. Only the CDR3 DNA is retained, 42 bases long and in frame from the first base. The germline V gene provides CDR1 ENHRY and CDR2 SYGVKD. TCRbeta CDR3 regions were amplified from genomic DNA using the immunoSEQ Assay, a bias-controlled multiplex PCR. As for how the authors treated the data: Nucleated cell counts per sample were estimated from amplification of reference gene primers within the assay. To quantify the absolute abundance of each unique TCRbeta CDR3 rearrangement, sequence reads were collapsed and filtered. For each sample, productive Simpson clonality was calculated by taking the square root of Simpson's diversity index across productive rearrangements. TCRdb took this table from immuneACCESS and kept in-frame rearrangements with V and J called. Such tables lack part of the clones; where checked against another copy, unresolved V genes explain under half of the gap, and the rest is unexplained. That table is the source of V, J and clone size, and D and trimming were worked out from the DNA. This sample is represented by 95,000 to 120,000 clones; around 85% of them were singletons. The ten largest clonotypes hold around 5.5% of the sample.

What the study reported, not specific to this receptor: How much clinical and demographic metadata was included differed by source and by participant, and the metadata was provided uncurated.

The chain is encoded by TRBV10-3 joined to TRBJ1-2; a tentative D call is TRBD1 (6 bases match). Sequenced: peripheral blood. The sequence was obtained from a woman in her fifties or sixties with COVID-19, enrolled during active disease. The CDR3 corresponds to CAITPQGATYGYTF. The nucleotide sequence reads TGTGCCATCACCCCACAGGGAGCAACCTATGGCTACACCTTC.